Presented here are 4 T cell receptor beta chains from one specimen sequenced in a study of T cells after yellow fever vaccination. MiXCR, run by TCRdb on the 5' RACE reads, gives a single entry per CDR3 protein. The sample has some 290,000 distinct CDR3 sequences, about 10% seen once; the top ten hold 3.3%. The specimen comprised CD4+ T cells sorted from PBMCs, sampled 45 days after the yellow fever booster vaccination. The receptors shown here come from a man younger than 30 who received the YFV17D yellow fever vaccine.

This clonotype was counted only a few times. V is TRBV5-1 and J is TRBJ1-2, with a tentative D call TRBD1 (5 bases). The CDR3 is 14 amino acids. V lost 0 bases to trimming and J lost 6 bases, with 12 bases between them. CDR1 SGHRS and CDR2 YFSETQ come from the germline V gene. The CDR3 DNA is TGCGCCAGCAGCTTGGATCGGGGCGGGGATGGCTACACCTTC. Its protein product is CASSLDRGGDGYTF.

V and J are TRBV6-2 or TRBV6-3 and TRBJ2-3; D might be TRBD1 (6 bases). The CDR3 is made up of 15 amino acids. The germline V gene has CDR1 MNHEY and CDR2 SVGEGT. V was cut by 8 bases and J by 3 bases, with 18 bases left in between. Written as DNA, the CDR3 is TGTGCCAGCTTACCCCCCGGGACACCAACAGATACGCAGTATTTT. Its protein product is CASLPPGTPTDTQYF.

The J gene is TRBJ2-6, the V gene TRBV5-1; TRBD1 aligns across 7 bases. CDR3 length equals 17 residues. Germline CDR1 SGHRS, CDR2 YFSETQ. V lost 4 bases and J lost 4; bases outside the gene matches: 11. DNA of the CDR3: TGCGCCAGCAGCCCCCACAGGGGAGCTGGGGGGGCCAACGTCCTGACTTTC. It is translated as CASSPHRGAGGANVLTF. The full variable domain, with the rest looked up from reference TRBV5-1 and TRBJ2-6, is KAGVTQTPRYLIKTRGQQVTLSCSPISGHRSVSWYQQTPGQGLQFLFEYFSETQRNKGNFPGRFSGRQFSNSRSEMNVSTLELGDSALYLCASSPHRGAGGANVLTFGAGSRLTVL.

This clonotype was detected only a few times. V and J are TRBV27 and TRBJ1-5, with 10 nucleotides matching TRBD1. Germline values: CDR1 MNHEY, CDR2 SMNVEV (reference sequence). The CDR3 extends over 16 amino acids. J was trimmed by 6 bases and V by 1 base; bases with no gene match: 6. The CDR3 DNA is TGTGCCAGCAGTTTATTAGGACAGGGGGTCGGTCAGCCCCAGCATTTT. Its translation: CASSLLGQGVGQPQHF.